This T cell receptor (beta chain) was captured by sequencing in a study of shared clonotypes between healthy human individuals. Original data processing: Without quality scores, immunoSEQ junctional reads could not be filtered like full-length reads. Clones were read by immunoSEQ multiplex PCR, and TCRdb kept only the in-frame ones, dropping some. The DNA was the basis for D and trimming; V, J and clone size are from that table. The sample contains some 2,100,000 clones, 85% to 95% of which appear only once. Naive CD8 cells lacked CD45RO, underwent positive selection for CCR7 and left out terminally differentiated effector memory CD45RA+ cells. CDR3 length: 14 residues. J was trimmed by 2 bases and V by 4 bases; bases with no gene match: 5. The germline CDR1 and CDR2 sequences are SEHNR and FQNEAQ (reference sequence).

The sequenced sample consisted of naive CD8+ T cells from PBMCs. V gene TRBV7-9 combines with J gene TRBJ2-7, with 7 bases matching TRBD1. This receptor was taken from a man aged 18 to 30 in good health. Some clones in this sample may be carry-over from other donors' samples. The CDR3 nucleotides are TGTGCCAGCAGCTCTTTCGGGACAGCCTACGAGCAGTACTTC. It encodes CASSSFGTAYEQYF.